The clone carrying this T cell receptor beta chain was detected a few times. Its antigen is undetermined. The sample is drawn from a study of T-cell memory formation after mild COVID-19. Overall study results and limits: Pre-infection memory contained some responding clones, which suggested that cross-reactive memory had joined. CD4+ clones that contracted lay mainly in CM and EM; CD8+ ones lay in EMRA. Clones that shrank (day 15 to 85) were balanced CD4/CD8, whereas later expanders leaned CD4+.

There are 14 residues in the CDR3. 5'RACE with constant-segment primers built TCRalpha and TCRbeta cDNA libraries with UMIs. Each CDR3 protein is one row after TCRdb ran MiXCR on the 5' RACE reads. The sample carries some 190,000 distinct CDR3 sequences, 16% recorded once. The V call is TRBV21-1, the J call TRBJ2-5. TRBV21-1 is shown as a pseudogene. Sequenced: PBMCs or a T cell subset sorted from them (not recorded which). The receptor comes from an adult woman who had mild COVID-19 (a few samples of this study predate the infection). Cell type and time point are not known. In DNA, the CDR3 is TGTGCCAGCAGCCCCCGACGCAGCCAAGAGACCCAGTACTTC. This codes for CASSPRRSQETQYF.